A selection of T cell receptor beta chains follows, all from one sample in a study of beta chain features in type 1 diabetes. TCRdb's copy holds only in-frame clones and misses some; the assay was immunoSEQ multiplex PCR. The table has approximately 100,000 clones, roughly 40% seen once; the top ten hold more than 0.06%. Sequences were obtained from stem cell memory CD4+ T cells from blood. These TCRs come from a young woman in good health. CDR3s include the opening cysteine and the closing phenylalanine or tryptophan. D genes are given only for firm matches. Where a row states a size, it is once, few, many or the class of an expanded clone; other rows omit it.

TRBJ2-7,TRBD1,.,TRBV27,TGTGCCAGCAGAAGTATCGGACAGGGTGCCTACGAGCAGTACTTC,CASRSIGQGAYEQYF
TRBJ1-4,TRBD1,.,TRBV7-9,TGTGCCAGCAGCCGAGACAGGGCCCGGGAAAAACTGTTTTTT,CASSRDRAREKLFF
TRBJ2-5,TRBD2,.,TRBV9,TGTGCCAGCAGCGTATCCGGGAGGGAGACCCAGTACTTC,CASSVSGRETQYF
TRBJ2-5,TRBD2,few,TRBV27,TGTGCCAGCAGCTCTTCCCGCGGGAGGGCCGAGGAGACCCAGTACTTC,CASSSSRGRAEETQYF
TRBJ2-7,.,few,TRBV30,TGTGCCTGGAGATACACAGGCATCTACGAGCAGTACTTC,CAWRYTGIYEQYF
TRBJ2-7,.,.,TRBV6-6,TGTGCCAGCAGGGCGGTAACCTACGAGCAGTACTTC,CASRAVTYEQYF
TRBJ2-3,.,few,TRBV6-1,TGTGCCAGCGGTAGGGGGAGCCTTAGCACAGATACGCAGTATTTT,CASGRGSLSTDTQYF
TRBJ1-5,TRBD1,.,TRBV19,TGTGCCAGTACCCGGGACAGATATAGCAATCAGCCCCAGCATTTT,CASTRDRYSNQPQHF
TRBJ2-5,.,.,TRBV11-2,TGTGCCAGCAGGCAGAATAGCGAGACCCAGTACTTC,CASRQNSETQYF
TRBJ2-1,.,.,TRBV28,TGTGCCACCAACTCCCCCGCTATCAATGAGCAGTTCTTC,CATNSPAINEQFF
TRBJ1-5,TRBD1,.,TRBV18,TGTGCCAGCTCACCAACATTCCGGGACAGGGAGAATCAGCCCCAGCATTTT,CASSPTFRDRENQPQHF
TRBJ2-1,TRBD2,.,TRBV10-2,TGCGCCAGCAGTGGGGCTAGCGGGAGGGAGCAGTTCTTC,CASSGASGREQFF
TRBJ1-1,.,.,TRBV20-1,TGCAGTGCTAAGCTCAACACTGAAGCTTTCTTT,CSAKLNTEAFF
TRBJ2-1,.,few,TRBV7-9,TGTGCCAGCAGCACCTACTACAATGAGCAGTTCTTC,CASSTYYNEQFF
TRBJ2-1,.,few,TRBV28,TGTGCCAGCAGTTTAAAGCAGGGCCTTGGTAATGAGCAGTTCTTC,CASSLKQGLGNEQFF
TRBJ2-3,.,few,TRBV19,TGTGCCAGTAGTATCCAGGGTTATAGCACAGATACGCAGTATTTT,CASSIQGYSTDTQYF
TRBJ1-2,TRBD1,.,TRBV19,TGTGCCAGTAGTATTTGGGACAGGGTGAGGTTCTATGGCTACACCTTC,CASSIWDRVRFYGYTF
TRBJ1-5,.,.,TRBV16,TGTGCCAGCAGCCAAACGGCGGAGGCCCAGCATTTT,CASSQTAEAQHF
TRBJ1-2,TRBD1,few,TRBV11-2,TGTGCCAGCAGTTCCGACAGGGGGCGCGGCTACACCTTC,CASSSDRGRGYTF
TRBJ2-7,TRBD1,.,TRBV13,TGTGCCAGCAGCTTGACAGGGCTACACTACGAGCAGTACTTC,CASSLTGLHYEQYF
TRBJ2-3,TRBD2,few,TRBV7-9,TGTGCCAGCAGCTTAGCCCTGGGACTAGCGGGAGGTGGAGATACGCAGTATTTT,CASSLALGLAGGGDTQYF
TRBJ2-2,TRBD1,.,TRBV4-3,TGCGCCAGCCAAAACAGGGGATTGAACACCGGGGAGCTGTTTTTT,CASQNRGLNTGELFF
TRBJ1-5,.,.,TRBV7-9,TGTGCCAGCAGCTTTGCCTTAGTCCCAGGGGAAAGGAGGCAGCCCCAGCATTTT,CASSFALVPGERRQPQHF
TRBJ2-1,TRBD2,few,TRBV28,TGTGCCAGCATCCGCGGGGGGGAGCAGTTCTTC,CASIRGGEQFF
TRBJ2-7,.,.,TRBV5-1,TGCGCCAGCAGCTTGGGGCGGTTAGTCCAGAACGAGCAGTACTTC,CASSLGRLVQNEQYF
TRBJ1-3,.,few,TRBV18,TGTGCCAGCTCACCACCCAGGGTCTCTGGAAACACCATATATTTT,CASSPPRVSGNTIYF
TRBJ2-7,.,.,TRBV29-1,TGCAGCGTTGGGGCCGTATACGAGCAGTACTTC,CSVGAVYEQYF
TRBJ2-7,.,.,TRBV7-9,TGTGCCAGCAGCTTAGCGAGGGCGGCAAAGCAGTACTTC,CASSLARAAKQYF
TRBJ2-1,TRBD2,few,TRBV6-6,TGTGCGGGTCTAAGCGGGAGAACGTTGTTCTTC,CAGLSGRTLFF
TRBJ1-2,TRBD1,.,TRBV11-2,TGTGCCAGCAGCCCGGACAGGGTTAACTATGGCTACACCTTC,CASSPDRVNYGYTF
TRBJ1-2,TRBD1,.,TRBV6-1,TGTGCCAGCGGGACAGGGGGCATTAGAAGCTACACCTTC,CASGTGGIRSYTF
TRBJ2-1,TRBD2,.,TRBV5-1,TGCGCCAGCAGCTTGGATGGGACTAGTCTGGTTGAGCAGTTCTTC,CASSLDGTSLVEQFF
TRBJ2-1,TRBD1,.,TRBV5-1,TGCGCCAGCAGCATAATCTCCGGGACAGGGTCAAATGAGCAGTTCTTC,CASSIISGTGSNEQFF
TRBJ1-4,.,few,TRBV15,TGTGCCACCAGCAGAGATAGGACACTTAATGAAAAACTGTTTTTT,CATSRDRTLNEKLFF
TRBJ2-5,TRBD2,few,TRBV18,TGTGCCAGCTCACCTCGACTAGCGGGAGATCGCAAGACCCAGTACTTC,CASSPRLAGDRKTQYF
TRBJ1-1,TRBD1,few,TRBV7-9,TGTGCCAGCAGCCCGGGGACAGGGGCCACTGAAGCTTTCTTT,CASSPGTGATEAFF
TRBJ2-3,.,.,TRBV30,TGTGCCTGGAGTGTACAGGTAGACTTCTACACAGATACGCAGTATTTT,CAWSVQVDFYTDTQYF
TRBJ1-5,TRBD1,few,TRBV18,TGTGCCAGCTCTCTCACAGGGGGATCACAGCCCCAGCATTTT,CASSLTGGSQPQHF
TRBJ1-2,.,.,TRBV5-1,TGCGCCAGCAGCTTGCCCAACTTATTTGGTGGCTATGGCTACACCTTC,CASSLPNLFGGYGYTF
TRBJ2-7,TRBD2,.,TRBV6-5,TGTGCCAGCAGGAACCGACTAGCTGGGAGGTACGAGCAGTACTTC,CASRNRLAGRYEQYF
TRBJ1-3,.,.,TRBV5-1,TGCGCCAGCAGCTTGTCCCCCCTCTCTGGAAACACCATATATTTT,CASSLSPLSGNTIYF